Each of the 27 T cell receptor beta chains below was sequenced from the same sample in a study of blood T cell repertoires in COVID-19 (dated by TCRdb to the early 2020s). Libraries came from the immunoSEQ multiplex PCR assay. TCRdb re-hosts the immuneACCESS table, in-frame sequences only. Its copies lack some clones; in the studies checked, an unresolved V gene accounts for under half of them, and the cause for the rest is not known. In this sample the table shows tens of thousands of clones, approximately 92% of which occur a single time. About 12% of the sample comes from the top ten. Specimen: peripheral blood. The receptors here all came from a human donor with active COVID-19. The donor label of this sample is uncertain.

V and J are TRBV5-8 and TRBJ2-1; 8 positions match TRBD2. Trimming at V came to 3 bases and at J to 1 base, leaving 6 bases not matched to a gene. Germline V gene data show CDR1 as SGHTS and CDR2 as YDEGEE. This CDR3 has 16 residues. The CDR3 sequence: CASSSGLASSYNEQFF. The CDR3 DNA follows: TGTGCCAGCAGCTCAGGACTAGCCTCTTCCTACAATGAGCAGTTCTTC.

The genes are TRBV7-9 and TRBJ2-5; possibly TRBD2 for D (6 bases). V was pared by 5 bases and J by 4 bases, with 17 bases between. From germline, CDR1 is SEHNR and CDR2 FQNEAQ (reference sequence). This CDR3 has 15 residues. This chain's CDR3 is CASSLGTGLGETQYF. CDR3 DNA: TGTGCCAGCAGCCTCGGGACGGGACTGGGAGAGACCCAGTACTTC.

The chain combines TRBV6-5 with TRBJ2-2; no clear D gene. Germline V gives CDR1 MNHEY, CDR2 SVGAGI. The ends were cut back, 8 bases at V and 4 bases at J, with 8 bases in the middle. This CDR3 is 12 amino acids long. The CDR3 sequence: CASQTGTGELFF. The CDR3 DNA sequence: TGTGCCAGCCAAACGGGCACCGGGGAGCTGTTTTTT.

This chain joins TRBV7-2 and TRBJ2-2; D not resolved. Deletions cut 2 bases from V and 4 bases from J, with 8 bases between. This CDR3 contains 14 residues. The V gene's germline CDR1 is SGHTA and CDR2 FQGNSA. CDR3 bases: TGTGCCAGCAGCTTACTAGTATCCACCGGGGAGCTGTTTTTT. Protein sequence: CASSLLVSTGELFF. The complete variable domain, with remaining parts taken from reference TRBV7-2 and TRBJ2-2, reads GAGVSQSPSNKVTEKGKDVELRCDPISGHTALYWYRQSLGQGLEFLIYFQGNSAPDKSGLPSDRFSAERTGGSVSTLTIQRTQQEDSAVYLCASSLLVSTGELFFGEGSRLTVL.

The chain carries TRBV10-3 and TRBJ1-5, with 7 bases identical to TRBD1. This CDR3 region has 15 residues. Germline CDR1 reads ENHRY; CDR2 reads SYGVKD. The J segment lost 1 base and the V segment lost 0 bases, leaving 0 bases of the junction unmatched. This CDR3 is CAISESQGSNQPQHF. For the CDR3, the DNA is TGTGCCATCAGTGAGTCACAGGGGAGCAATCAGCCCCAGCATTTT.

The chain uses TRBV11-3 and TRBJ2-7; D may be TRBD1 (5 bases). Germline lookup yields CDR1 SGHNT and CDR2 YENEEA. The length of the CDR3 is 13 residues. V was clipped by 4 bases and J by 5 bases, with 12 bases between them. CDR3 amino acids: CASSSTGADEQYF. CDR3 bases: TGTGCCAGCAGCTCAACAGGTGCAGACGAGCAGTACTTC.

This clone was observed once. The rearrangement joins TRBV2 to TRBJ2-5, with TRBD2 identical over 7 bases. V shed 3 bases, J shed 1 base, and the junction held 2 bases outside the gene matches. The CDR3 sequence is 14 residues long. CDR1 is SNHLY, CDR2 FYNNEI, per germline. The CDR3 sequence is CASSEGGVQETQYF. The CDR3 DNA is TGTGCCAGCAGTGAGGGGGGGGTCCAAGAGACCCAGTACTTC.

V gene TRBV6-2 or TRBV6-3 combines with J gene TRBJ2-7, with 9 bases aligning to TRBD1. Trimming removed 5 bases from V and 3 bases from J; junction bases left unmatched: 5. Germline V gene lookup returns CDR1 MNHEY and CDR2 SVGEGT. There are 14 residues in the CDR3. CDR3 region: CASSTGTGLYEQYF. Here the CDR3 DNA reads TGTGCCAGCAGTACCGGGACAGGGCTCTACGAGCAGTACTTC.

CDR3 nucleotide sequence: TGTGCCATCAGTGGAGGACTATCCCCCTACAATGAGCAGTTCTTC. Its translation: CAISGGLSPYNEQFF. J is TRBJ2-1 and V is TRBV10-3; a weak D match, TRBD2 (6 bases). V lost 4 bases and J lost 2, with 12 bases in between. Germline loops: CDR1 ENHRY, CDR2 SYGVKD. The length of the CDR3 is 15 residues.

The V gene is TRBV19, the J gene TRBJ2-6; 7 nucleotides agree with TRBD1. There are 19 residues in the CDR3. V shed 1 base, J shed 0 bases, and the junction held 9 bases outside the gene matches. Looked up from germline, CDR1 is LNHDA and CDR2 is SQIVND (reference sequence). CDR3 DNA sequence: TGTGCCAGTAGTATAGGTCCAGGACAGGCGTTCTCTGGGGCCAACGTCCTGACTTTC. The encoded protein is CASSIGPGQAFSGANVLTF.

V and J are TRBV7-6 and TRBJ2-1; D unresolved. Germline V gives CDR1 SGHVS, CDR2 FNYEAQ. The CDR3 spans 15 residues. The V gene lost 4 bases and the J gene lost 3 bases, with 13 bases spanning the gap. In DNA form, the CDR3 reads TGTGCCAGCAGCTACGCATTCGGAGTCTACAATGAGCAGTTCTTC. This translates into CASSYAFGVYNEQFF. The full variable domain, completed using reference TRBV7-6 and TRBJ2-1, is GAGVSQSPRYKVTKRGQDVALRCDPISGHVSLYWYRQALGQGPEFLTYFNYEAQQDKSGLPNDRFSAERPEGSISTLTIQRTEQRDSAMYRCASSYAFGVYNEQFFGPGTRLTVL.

V usage is TRBV3-1 (or the pseudogene TRBV3-2) and J usage is TRBJ2-1; 8 bases are a match to TRBD1. V dropped 4 bases and J dropped 5; count of bases not matched to a gene: 7. The CDR3 loop spans 15 amino acids. Looked up from germline, CDR1 is LGHDT and CDR2 is YNNKEL (reference sequence). CDR3 residues: CASSLDRGPHNEQFF. The CDR3 bases are TGTGCCAGCAGCCTAGACAGGGGTCCTCACAATGAGCAGTTCTTC.

The rearrangement joins TRBV27 to TRBJ2-5, with TRBD2 as a possible D gene (6 bases). Trimming cost V 4 bases and J 0 bases, with 15 bases left between them. CDR3 length: 16 amino acids. Germline CDR1 is MNHEY and CDR2 is SMNVEV (reference sequence). CDR3 loop: CASSSSRGRHQETQYF. DNA of the CDR3: TGTGCCAGCAGTTCCTCCCGGGGGAGGCACCAAGAGACCCAGTACTTC.

This chain uses TRBV29-1 with TRBJ2-1; 12 bases are a match to TRBD2. The ends lost 4 bases at V and 9 bases at J; junction bases unmatched: 7. CDR3 length equals 14 residues. CDR1 and CDR2 (germline): SQVTM, ANQGSEA. In DNA form, the CDR3 reads TGCAGCGTTGTCCTAGCGGGAGGGCCGGGTGAGCAGTTCTTC. Its protein is CSVVLAGGPGEQFF.

This clone showed up just once. The V call is TRBV18, the J call TRBJ2-7, with 8 bases fitting TRBD1. This CDR3 has 15 residues. CDR1 is KGHSH and CDR2 is LQKENI in the germline V gene. The ends lost 2 bases at V and 3 bases at J; junction bases unmatched: 6. CDR3 DNA: TGTGCCAGCTCACCATCCGGGACAGGATTCTACGAGCAGTACTTC. This gives the protein CASSPSGTGFYEQYF.

The table lists this clone with a few counts. CDR3 nucleotides: TGTGCCAGCAGTCCTTTAGCGGGATTAAGCTTATACAATGAGCAGTTCTTC. Its translation: CASSPLAGLSLYNEQFF. This chain links TRBV2 with TRBJ2-1, with 8 bases matching TRBD2. This CDR3 comprises 17 residues. J lost 4 bases, V lost 5 bases, and 13 bases had no gene match. Germline V CDR1 and CDR2: SNHLY, FYNNEI.

This clone turned up a few times. J is TRBJ1-2 and V is TRBV4-2; a weak D match, TRBD1 (5 bases). This CDR3 is 17 amino acids long. Germline CDR1 is LGHNA and CDR2 is YNFKEQ. V was trimmed by 0 bases and J by 8 bases, leaving 22 bases between them. CDR3 residues: CASSQESQKGWIGGYTF. In DNA form, the CDR3 reads TGTGCCAGCAGCCAAGAATCTCAAAAGGGGTGGATCGGCGGCTACACCTTC.

The V call is TRBV5-6, the J call TRBJ2-5, with 10 nucleotides matching TRBD1. The CDR3 is made up of 15 amino acids. Losses at the gene ends were 4 bases for V and 2 bases for J; bases not matched to a gene: 5. The V gene's germline CDR1 is SGHDT and CDR2 YYEEEE. CDR3 sequence (DNA): TGTGCCAGCAGCCTGGACAGGGGGGTGCAAGAGACCCAGTACTTC. It translates to CASSLDRGVQETQYF.

The chain recombines TRBV5-4 with TRBJ1-1, with TRBD1 as a possible D gene (5 bases). Germline CDR1 and CDR2: SGHNT and YYREEE (reference sequence). This CDR3 is 12 amino acids long. V was shortened by 0 bases and J by 5 bases, with 5 bases between the two germline ends. CDR3 nucleotide sequence: TGTGCCAGCAGCTTGGAGGGGACTGAAGCTTTCTTT. As protein: CASSLEGTEAFF.

The V and J genes are TRBV24-1 and TRBJ1-1; 7 bases map to TRBD1. The germline V gene has CDR1 KGHDR and CDR2 SFDVKD. The CDR3 runs to 15 residues. The ends lost 3 bases at V and 4 bases at J; junction bases unmatched: 7. CDR3 residues: CATSDTADRPTEAFF. The CDR3 nucleotides are TGTGCCACCAGTGATACGGCGGACAGGCCCACTGAAGCTTTCTTT.

This clone is a singleton in its sample. The chain couples TRBV19 to TRBJ1-4, with D unresolved. With 3 bases removed from V and 7 bases from J, the gap between germline ends came to 12 bases. Germline-derived CDR1 and CDR2 are LNHDA and SQIVND (reference sequence). The CDR3 length is 14 residues. This CDR3 reads CASSITGLGEKLFF. The CDR3 bases are TGTGCCAGTAGTATCACTGGGCTTGGTGAAAAACTGTTTTTT.

This clone was seen a handful of times. V and J are TRBV19 and TRBJ2-2; D unresolved. Per germline, CDR1 LNHDA and CDR2 SQIVND (reference sequence). The V end was cut by 11 bases, the J end by 0 bases, with 10 bases between. The CDR3 contains 13 residues. The CDR3 spells CAASASNTGELFF. The CDR3 bases are TGTGCCGCCAGCGCCTCGAACACCGGGGAGCTGTTTTTT.

The genes are TRBV7-6 and TRBJ1-5; possibly TRBD1 for D (5 bases). The CDR3 loop spans 12 amino acids. Per the germline V gene, CDR1 is SGHVS and CDR2 is FNYEAQ. The ends were cut back, 0 bases at V and 11 bases at J, with 8 bases in the middle. The CDR3 is CASSLAGRSQHF. The DNA of the CDR3 is TGTGCCAGCAGCTTAGCGGGGCGGTCCCAGCATTTT. Looking up the rest from reference TRBV7-6 and TRBJ1-5 gives the full variable domain: GAGVSQSPRYKVTKRGQDVALRCDPISGHVSLYWYRQALGQGPEFLTYFNYEAQQDKSGLPNDRFSAERPEGSISTLTIQRTEQRDSAMYRCASSLAGRSQHFGDGTRLSIL.

This chain connects TRBV5-3 to TRBJ2-5; D possibly corresponds to TRBD2 (5 bases). TRBV5-3 is sorted into the ORF group, with uncertain function. V shed 4 bases and J shed 5 bases, with 18 bases lying between them. CDR3 size: 15 residues. The CDR3 DNA sequence: TGTGCCAGAAGCCCCAAAGTCCCGCCGGGGGAGACCCAGTACTTC. This encodes CARSPKVPPGETQYF.

Remarks on this clone: Other DNA sequences within the sample encode an identical CDR3. The V and J genes are TRBV24-1 and TRBJ1-2; TRBD1 is a possible D gene (5 bases). The germline V gene has CDR1 KGHDR and CDR2 SFDVKD. The CDR3 runs to 16 residues. Trimming removed 2 bases at V and 5 bases at J, with 17 bases between. The CDR3 DNA reads as TGTGCCACCAGTGATTCGAGGGACGGGAGATCGTATGGCTACACCTTC. It yields the protein CATSDSRDGRSYGYTF.

The chain has TRBV9 and TRBJ2-1, with D possibly matching TRBD1 (6 bases). This CDR3 region has 13 residues. The germline V gene has CDR1 SGDLS and CDR2 YYNGEE. V dropped 3 bases and J dropped 9 bases, with 13 bases sitting between them. The CDR3 DNA follows: TGTGCCAGCAGCGGGTACAGGGCATCTGAGCAGTTCTTC. Encoded protein: CASSGYRASEQFF.

The chain links TRBV5-1 to TRBJ2-7; 8 bases match TRBD1. The CDR3 runs to 14 residues. In germline, CDR1 is SGHRS, CDR2 YFSETQ. J lost 4 bases, V lost 3 bases, and 6 bases had no gene match. CDR3 amino acids: CASSSDGQGYEQYF. The CDR3 DNA is TGCGCCAGCAGCTCCGACGGACAGGGATACGAGCAGTACTTC.